One sample yielded the 7 T cell receptor beta chains listed below, sequenced in a study of T cells in Graves' hyperthyroidism and ophthalmopathy. Template material for amplifying TCR beta CDR3 regions consisted of RNA transcripts. The TCR CDR3 was amplified in a first-round RT-PCR using the HTBI primer set. TCRdb reanalysed the multiplex PCR reads using MiXCR and keeps one entry per CDR3 protein. The sample holds some 500,000 distinct CDR3 sequences, over 13% seen once. Specimen: blood. The receptors shown here come from a woman under 30 with Graves' hyperthyroidism.

The chain carries TRBV4-1 and TRBJ1-1; D gene ambiguous. V shed 1 base and J shed 4 bases, with 13 bases lying between them. The CDR3 totals 15 residues. The germline CDR1 and CDR2 sequences are MGHRA and YSYEKL. The CDR3 DNA follows: TGCGCCAGCAGCCAAGGGGTGGGTGGAGGCACTGAAGCTTTCTTT. Protein sequence: CASSQGVGGGTEAFF.

At least ten counts were recorded for this clonotype. V is TRBV12-5 and J is TRBJ2-7; D possibly corresponds to TRBD1 (5 bases). The length of the CDR3 is 16 residues. Germline V gives CDR1 LGHNT, CDR2 FRNRAP. With 1 base removed from V and 0 bases from J, the gap between germline ends came to 13 bases. DNA of the CDR3: TGTGCTAGTGGTTTGGCAGACAGCCCAAACTCCTACGAGCAGTACTTC. Protein sequence: CASGLADSPNSYEQYF.

CDR3 sequence reads: CASSLGQGDYEQYV. The CDR3 region has the DNA TGTGCCAGCAGTTTAGGACAGGGGGATTACGAGCAGTACGTC. The chain carries TRBV28 and TRBJ2-7; 10 bases fit TRBD1. The germline CDR1 and CDR2 sequences are MDHEN and SYDVKM. Trimming at V came to 2 bases and at J to 4 bases, leaving 2 bases not matched to a gene. This CDR3 is built from 14 residues.

This clonotype was detected many times. The J gene is TRBJ1-2, the V gene TRBV27, with TRBD1 matching 9 bases. The CDR3 has 14 residues. J gave up 6 bases and V 5 bases, and 7 bases lay outside the gene matches. Looked up from germline, CDR1 is MNHEY and CDR2 is SMNVEV (reference sequence). The CDR3 sequence is CASSTRDRAHGYTF. CDR3 coding DNA: TGTGCCAGCAGTACCCGGGACAGGGCGCATGGCTACACCTTC.

The sample holds many counts of this clonotype. The rearrangement joins TRBV20-1 to TRBJ1-2; TRBD1 matches at 10 bases. The CDR3 is made up of 15 amino acids. V lost 0 bases to trimming and J lost 3 bases; unmatched junction nucleotides: 4. Germline CDR1 DFQATT, CDR2 SNEGSKA (reference sequence). The CDR3 protein is CSAREGDRGYYGYTF. CDR3 bases: TGCAGTGCTAGAGAAGGGGACAGGGGATACTATGGCTACACCTTC.

Regarding this clonotype: A read error may produce the germline difference seen at one junction end. The V call is TRBV3-1, the J call TRBJ1-4; D is unclear. CDR1 is LGHDT, CDR2 YNNKEL, per germline (reference sequence). This CDR3 contains 12 residues. CDR3 DNA: TGTGCCAGCAGCCCCCGTGGTGAAGAACTGTTTTTT. This gives the protein CASSPRGEELFF.

This clonotype showed up many times. The gene calls are TRBV11-2 and TRBJ2-4; 10 bases agree with TRBD2. J lost 9 bases, V lost 4 bases, and 6 bases had no gene match. The CDR3 is 14 amino acids. Per the germline V gene, CDR1 is SGHAT and CDR2 is FQNNGV. The CDR3 DNA reads TGTGCCAGCAGCTCCCTAGCGGGAGACGCCATTCAGTACTTC. Encoded protein: CASSSLAGDAIQYF.